Presented here are 17 T cell receptor beta chains from one specimen sequenced in a study of Ad26.COV2.S vaccination and SARS-CoV-2 variants. TCRdb's table, derived via immunoSEQ multiplex PCR, lists solely in-frame clones and lacks some. Of a few hundred thousand clones in the sample, about nine tenths were seen once. Treatment reported: roughly 18 received Ad26.COV2.S at low or high dose, single or two shots; 5 received placebo; per-sample allocation not given. Day 63 after the first vaccine or placebo injection was the time point for sampling. The specimen comprised peripheral blood, sampled in a trial of Ad26.COV2.S vaccine versus placebo. The receptors come from a person between 18 and 65 years old who received the Ad26.COV2.S COVID-19 vaccine or a placebo.

This chain uses TRBV28 with TRBJ2-1; possibly TRBD1 for D (7 bases). The CDR3 is 16 amino acids. The V gene lost 5 bases and the J gene lost 2 bases, with 16 bases spanning the gap. In germline, CDR1 is MDHEN, CDR2 SYDVKM. CDR3: CASSPAEGQPYNEQFF. The CDR3 DNA follows: TGTGCCAGCAGTCCTGCGGAGGGACAGCCCTACAATGAGCAGTTCTTC.

As concerns this clone: Compared with germline, one end of the junction differs, possibly owing to a read error. The chain has TRBV6-5 and TRBJ2-7; TRBD2 aligns across 7 bases. The CDR3 consists of 14 residues. The V gene's germline CDR1 is MNHEY and CDR2 SVGAGI. CDR3 sequence: CASSYPGGSSEQYF. For the CDR3, the DNA is TGTGCCAGCAGTTACCCCGGGGGGTCCTCCGAGCAGTACTTC.

This clone was seen once. This chain connects TRBV15 to TRBJ2-2; TRBD2 matches at 9 bases. CDR3 length: 15 residues. Germline-derived CDR1 and CDR2 are LNHNV and YYDKDF (reference sequence). Trimming cost V 3 bases and J 3 bases; bases outside gene matches: 2. The CDR3 here is CATSSQREDTGELFF. For the CDR3, the DNA is TGTGCCACCAGCAGCCAGCGGGAGGACACCGGGGAGCTGTTTTTT.

This chain uses TRBV11-1 with TRBJ2-1; the match to TRBD2 covers 7 bases. The J segment lost 8 bases and the V segment lost 3 bases, leaving 7 bases of the junction unmatched. Germline V gene lookup returns CDR1 SGHAT and CDR2 FQDESV (reference sequence). The CDR3 contains 14 residues. This chain's CDR3 is CASSFSTGGDEQFF. The CDR3 DNA follows: TGTGCCAGCAGCTTCTCCACGGGAGGCGATGAGCAGTTCTTC. The full variable domain, with the rest looked up from reference TRBV11-1 and TRBJ2-1, is EAEVAQSPRYKITEKSQAVAFWCDPISGHATLYWYRQILGQGPELLVQFQDESVVDDSQLPKDRFSAERLKGVDSTLKIQPAELGDSAMYLCASSFSTGGDEQFFGPGTRLTVL.

The chain is built from TRBV24-1 and TRBJ2-1; 7 bases line up with TRBD1. Per the germline V gene, CDR1 is KGHDR and CDR2 is SFDVKD. CDR3 length equals 16 residues. V shed 4 bases and J 0 bases; nucleotides not matched to a gene: 5. DNA for the CDR3: TGTGCCACCAGTGAACCAGGGGGAGACTCCTACAATGAGCAGTTCTTC. Protein product: CATSEPGGDSYNEQFF.

The V and J genes are TRBV29-1 and TRBJ2-5, with TRBD2 as a possible D gene (6 bases). Trimming pared 8 bases from V and 4 bases from J, leaving 17 bases between. This CDR3 region has 13 residues. CDR1 and CDR2 from the germline V gene are SQVTM and ANQGSEA. CDR3 protein: CSSLAGMRETQYF. DNA of the CDR3: TGCAGCTCACTGGCGGGAATGAGAGAGACCCAGTACTTC.

This sequence joins TRBV27 and TRBJ2-2, with 7 nucleotides matching TRBD1. The V gene's germline CDR1 is MNHEY and CDR2 SMNVEV (reference sequence). With V trimmed by 3 bases and J by 4 bases, 5 bases remained unmatched. This CDR3 comprises 15 residues. CDR3 protein: CASSFSGGFTGELFF. Here the CDR3 DNA reads TGTGCCAGCAGTTTTTCAGGGGGTTTCACCGGGGAGCTGTTTTTT.

The chain joins TRBV6-2 or TRBV6-3 to TRBJ2-1; D not resolved. V lost 5 bases, J lost 6 bases, and 17 bases lay in between. CDR3 length equals 15 residues. Per the germline V gene, CDR1 is MNHEY and CDR2 is SVGEGT. The CDR3 loop is CASSAPGSRLNEQFF. CDR3 bases: TGTGCCAGCAGTGCACCGGGTAGTAGGCTCAATGAGCAGTTCTTC.

The chain couples TRBV27 to TRBJ2-7, with D unresolved. Germline CDR1 reads MNHEY; CDR2 reads SMNVEV (reference sequence). CDR3 length: 13 amino acids. V was clipped by 2 bases and J by 5 bases, with 10 bases between them. DNA of the CDR3: TGTGCCAGCAGTTTAAAGGGTACCCACGAGCAGTACTTC. It translates to CASSLKGTHEQYF.

Only one count was recorded for this clone. The V gene is TRBV3-1 (or the pseudogene TRBV3-2), the J gene TRBJ2-7; 8 nucleotides line up with TRBD1. The CDR3 is 21 amino acids. Looked up from germline, CDR1 is LGHDT and CDR2 is YNNKEL (reference sequence). The junction had 19 bases not matched to a gene; V was cut back by 0 bases and J by 0 bases. The CDR3, as DNA: TGTGCCAGCAGCCAAGATCGTACAGGGGGATTTTTGAGAGCGAACTCCTACGAGCAGTACTTC. This gives the protein CASSQDRTGGFLRANSYEQYF.

The rearrangement links TRBV9 to TRBJ1-2; 10 nucleotides match TRBD1. The V segment lost 4 bases and the J segment 1 base; nucleotides outside the gene matches: 10. The CDR3 length is 17 residues. Germline V lookup: CDR1 SGDLS, CDR2 YYNGEE. The CDR3 DNA is TGTGCCAGCAGCTCTAACCCGGGACAGGGGTTTAACTATGGCTACACCTTC. It translates to CASSSNPGQGFNYGYTF. Based on the CDR3 plus reference TRBV9 and TRBJ1-2, the full variable domain is DSGVTQTPKHLITATGQRVTLRCSPRSGDLSVYWYQQSLDQGLQFLIQYYNGEERAKGNILERFSAQQFPDLHSELNLSSLELGDSALYFCASSSNPGQGFNYGYTFGSGTRLTVV.

This chain links TRBV11-2 with TRBJ2-5, with TRBD2 as a possible D gene (6 bases). This CDR3 is built from 15 residues. V was pared by 5 bases and J by 5 bases, with 18 bases between. The germline V gene encodes CDR1 SGHAT and CDR2 FQNNGV. CDR3 coding DNA: TGTGCCAGCAGCCAAGGGACTCCGTTTGGGGAGACCCAGTACTTC. This sequence encodes CASSQGTPFGETQYF.

This clone was seen only a few times. This rearrangement joins TRBV6-2 or TRBV6-3 to TRBJ2-2, with D possibly being TRBD1 (6 bases). CDR1 MNHEY and CDR2 SVGEGT come from the germline V gene. The CDR3 covers 16 residues. V lost 6 bases and J 3 bases, leaving 17 bases between the germline ends. The CDR3 region is CASSRVTGYYTGELFF. The CDR3 DNA reads as TGTGCCAGCAGCCGGGTGACAGGCTACTACACCGGGGAGCTGTTTTTT.

The chain uses TRBV28 and TRBJ2-7; TRBD2 agrees at 7 bases. Unmatched junction bases numbered 9, after V lost 4 bases and J lost 3 bases. Per the germline V gene, CDR1 is MDHEN and CDR2 is SYDVKM. The CDR3 spans 15 residues. In DNA, the CDR3 is TGTGCCAGCAGTTCCCAGTGGGGCGGGAGCTACGAGCAGTACTTC. Its translation is CASSSQWGGSYEQYF.

The chain carries TRBV7-3 and TRBJ2-3; D ambiguous. This CDR3 is built from 13 residues. V lost 5 bases, J lost 5 bases, and 11 bases lay in between. Germline CDR1 and CDR2: SGHTA and FQGTGA. The CDR3 protein is CASSRSQGDTQYF. The CDR3 DNA reads TGTGCCAGCAGCCGTTCACAAGGAGATACGCAGTATTTT.

The J gene is TRBJ2-5, the V gene TRBV7-8; 10 bases match TRBD2. Unmatched junction bases numbered 2, after V lost 3 bases and J lost 4 bases. Germline values: CDR1 SGHVS, CDR2 FQNEAQ. This CDR3 spans 14 amino acids. The CDR3 sequence is CASSLLAGAETQYF. For the CDR3, the DNA is TGTGCCAGCAGCTTGCTAGCGGGAGCAGAGACCCAGTACTTC.

The chain uses TRBV29-1 and TRBJ2-5; TRBD1 might be the D (6 bases). CDR3 length equals 12 residues. V lost 4 bases, J lost 5 bases, and 11 bases lay in between. In germline, CDR1 is SQVTM, CDR2 ANQGSEA. In DNA, the CDR3 is TGCAGCGTTGTACAGGGTGGGGAGACCCAGTACTTC. Translating it yields CSVVQGGETQYF.